This is a list of T cell receptor beta chains from one sample in a study of PD-L1 blockade in urothelial cancer. This table comes from immunoSEQ multiplex PCR, and its TCRdb copy is limited to in-frame clones, with some not included. The sample records about 63,000 clones, more than 80% being singletons. The input for sequencing was PBMCs, taken around atezolizumab (anti-PD-L1) treatment. These receptors were collected from a man in his 70s with urothelial cancer. Each CDR3 is given with its conserved first and last residue. Fields, in order: D gene, J gene, clone size, V gene, CDR3 DNA, CDR3 protein. D genes are given only for firm matches. Not every row has a clone size; where given, it reads once, few, many or a size class.

D: TRBD2
J: TRBJ2-7
size: many
V: TRBV27
DNA: TGTGCCAGCAGTTTACGCGGGACTAGCGGGTTGGAGCAGCAGTACTTC
CDR3: CASSLRGTSGLEQQYF

D: TRBD1
J: TRBJ2-1
size: few
V: TRBV10-3
DNA: TGTGCCATCAGCCCGGACAGGGAAAGAGTCAATGAGCAGTTCTTC
CDR3: CAISPDRERVNEQFF

D: TRBD1
J: TRBJ2-7
size: NA
V: TRBV6-5
DNA: TGTGCCAGCAGCCTCCCGGGGACAGGGTTCTACGAGCAGTACTTC
CDR3: CASSLPGTGFYEQYF

D: NA
J: TRBJ1-5
size: NA
V: TRBV6-1
DNA: TGTGCCAGCGGCGGCACGAGAGAGAATCAGCCCCAGCATTTT
CDR3: CASGGTRENQPQHF

D: NA
J: TRBJ2-1
size: NA
V: TRBV5-1
DNA: TGCGCCAGCAGCTTGGATAGTAGTGTCGAGCAGTTCTTC
CDR3: CASSLDSSVEQFF

D: TRBD1
J: TRBJ2-2
size: NA
V: TRBV19
DNA: TGTGCCAGTAGTAGACAGGGCACCGGGGAGCTGTTTTTT
CDR3: CASSRQGTGELFF

D: NA
J: TRBJ2-5
size: NA
V: TRBV6-1
DNA: TGTGCCAGCAGTGATGTAGGAGGAGAGACCCAGTACTTC
CDR3: CASSDVGGETQYF

D: TRBD1
J: TRBJ1-1
size: NA
V: TRBV9
DNA: TGTGCCAGCAGCGCGCGGGACAGGGGGCGATATACTGAAGCTTTCTTT
CDR3: CASSARDRGRYTEAFF

D: TRBD2
J: TRBJ2-1
size: NA
V: TRBV11-3
DNA: TGTGCCAGCAGCTTCGCCGGGACTAGCGGGAGGTTACCTCACAATGAGCAGTTCTTC
CDR3: CASSFAGTSGRLPHNEQFF

D: TRBD1
J: TRBJ1-2
size: once
V: TRBV27
DNA: TGTGCCAGCAGTTTCAATCCGGGACAGGGCAGGGGTGGCTACACCTTC
CDR3: CASSFNPGQGRGGYTF

D: NA
J: TRBJ2-3
size: NA
V: TRBV5-6
DNA: TGTGCCAGCGCGCTAGGGGAGGTGGATACGCAGTATTTT
CDR3: CASALGEVDTQYF

D: TRBD1
J: TRBJ1-5
size: NA
V: TRBV7-2
DNA: TGTGCCAGCAGCTTAGTCGGGGCAGGGGGAAGCAATCAGCCCCAGCATTTT
CDR3: CASSLVGAGGSNQPQHF

D: NA
J: TRBJ1-1
size: NA
V: TRBV5-1
DNA: TGCGCCAGCAGCTTGACGGGGTTAGGCACTGAAGCTTTCTTT
CDR3: CASSLTGLGTEAFF

D: NA
J: TRBJ1-1
size: NA
V: TRBV5-1
DNA: TGCGCCAGCGGCATGCAGTCCATGAACACTGAAGCTTTCTTT
CDR3: CASGMQSMNTEAFF

D: NA
J: TRBJ2-1
size: few
V: TRBV11-2
DNA: TGTGCCAGCAGCCGACTAGCACAAAAGGGGGGCCATGCTGAGCAGTTCTTC
CDR3: CASSRLAQKGGHAEQFF

D: NA
J: TRBJ2-1
size: NA
V: TRBV27
DNA: TGTGCCAGCAACCCTGGGACTGTCTCCTACAATGAGCAGTTCTTC
CDR3: CASNPGTVSYNEQFF

D: NA
J: TRBJ1-2
size: NA
V: TRBV18
DNA: TGTGCCAGCTCACCATCACGGGGAGGGGCCTATGGCTACACCTTC
CDR3: CASSPSRGGAYGYTF

D: NA
J: TRBJ2-1
size: NA
V: TRBV27
DNA: TGTGCCAGCAGTTTTAGGGGGGGGCCGGTGGGGGGTGAGCAGTTCTTC
CDR3: CASSFRGGPVGGEQFF

D: NA
J: TRBJ1-1
size: NA
V: TRBV5-1
DNA: TGCGCCAGCAGCTTCGGTACCAGGGACACTGAAGCTTTCTTT
CDR3: CASSFGTRDTEAFF

D: TRBD2
J: TRBJ2-1
size: few
V: TRBV5-4
DNA: TGTGCCAGCAGCTTGGGCACTCGCGGGAGGGTGTCCTACAATGAGCAGTTCTTC
CDR3: CASSLGTRGRVSYNEQFF

D: TRBD1
J: TRBJ2-3
size: NA
V: TRBV19
DNA: TGTGCCAGTAGTGAGGGGGCAGGGGTGGATACGCAGTATTTT
CDR3: CASSEGAGVDTQYF

D: NA
J: TRBJ1-6
size: once
V: TRBV27
DNA: TGTGCCAGCAGTTTCGGAGGACGGGGGACACCCCTCCACTTT
CDR3: CASSFGGRGTPLHF

D: NA
J: TRBJ2-1
size: NA
V: TRBV6-1
DNA: TGTGCCAGCAGTTCCCGGGAGAAGGGTGAGCAGTTCTTC
CDR3: CASSSREKGEQFF

D: TRBD2
J: TRBJ2-1
size: NA
V: TRBV5-6
DNA: TGTGCCAGCAGCTATTCCAGCGGGAGCTTAAGTGAGCAGTTCTTC
CDR3: CASSYSSGSLSEQFF

D: NA
J: TRBJ2-5
size: NA
V: TRBV5-1
DNA: TGCGCCAGCAGCTCCGGACAGAGTCAAGAGACCCAGTACTTC
CDR3: CASSSGQSQETQYF

D: TRBD2
J: TRBJ2-7
size: NA
V: TRBV5-1
DNA: TGCGCCAGCAGCCTCGGGGGGACCGGGGTCCGCGAGCAGTACTTC
CDR3: CASSLGGTGVREQYF

D: NA
J: TRBJ1-2
size: NA
V: TRBV5-4
DNA: TGTGCCAGCAGCGTAGATAACTATGGCTACACCTTC
CDR3: CASSVDNYGYTF

D: NA
J: TRBJ2-7
size: NA
V: TRBV18
DNA: TGTGCCAGCTCCCGCGCGGGTACCGAGCAGTACTTC
CDR3: CASSRAGTEQYF

D: NA
J: TRBJ1-5
size: NA
V: TRBV12-5
DNA: TGTGCTAGTGGTTTGGCCACAGGTAGCAATCAGCCCCAGCATTTT
CDR3: CASGLATGSNQPQHF

D: TRBD1
J: TRBJ2-4
size: NA
V: TRBV4-2
DNA: TGTGCCAGCAGCCAAGATTTTCCGGGACAGGGAGCGTCAATAGCCAAAAACATTCAGTACTTC
CDR3: CASSQDFPGQGASIAKNIQYF

D: NA
J: TRBJ1-2
size: NA
V: TRBV9
DNA: TGTGCCAGCAGCCCTTGGACTCCCGGGGACTATGGCTACACCTTC
CDR3: CASSPWTPGDYGYTF

D: TRBD1
J: TRBJ1-2
size: NA
V: TRBV19
DNA: TGTGCCAGTAGTCGGGACAGGGTCAGGTATGGCTACACCTTC
CDR3: CASSRDRVRYGYTF

D: TRBD1
J: TRBJ1-1
size: NA
V: TRBV12-5
DNA: TGTGCTAGTGGATCCGGGACAGGGAGGAGTAGGGAAGCTTTCTTT
CDR3: CASGSGTGRSREAFF

D: NA
J: TRBJ2-7
size: NA
V: TRBV11-2
DNA: TGTGCCAGCAGCTTATGGCCCGGGGAGGCCGAGCAGTACTTC
CDR3: CASSLWPGEAEQYF

D: NA
J: TRBJ1-2
size: NA
V: TRBV28
DNA: TGTGCCAGCAGTTTACCCCAGGGGCTGAGTGGGGGCTACACCTTC
CDR3: CASSLPQGLSGGYTF

D: TRBD2
J: TRBJ2-7
size: NA
V: TRBV13
DNA: TGTGCCAGCAGCGAAAATAGCGGGAGTGGCTACGAGCAGTACTTC
CDR3: CASSENSGSGYEQYF

D: TRBD2
J: TRBJ2-2
size: NA
V: TRBV9
DNA: TGTGCCAGCAGCGTAGCTACGAGGACTAGCGGACGGACCGGGGAGCTGTTTTTT
CDR3: CASSVATRTSGRTGELFF

D: NA
J: TRBJ1-4
size: few
V: TRBV18
DNA: TGTGCCAGCTCACCTCGACAGGAAAAACTGTTTTTT
CDR3: CASSPRQEKLFF

D: TRBD2
J: TRBJ2-1
size: NA
V: TRBV29-1
DNA: TGCAGCGCTACGTTATTGCGGGGAGGGAAATACAATGAGCAGTTCTTC
CDR3: CSATLLRGGKYNEQFF

D: NA
J: TRBJ2-1
size: NA
V: TRBV7-9
DNA: TGTGCCAGCAGCGCAGGGTTATCCTCCTACAATGAGCAGTTCTTC
CDR3: CASSAGLSSYNEQFF

D: NA
J: TRBJ1-1
size: NA
V: TRBV19
DNA: TGTGCCAGTAGCCTCAGGAAAGCGGGGGACACTGAAGCTTTCTTT
CDR3: CASSLRKAGDTEAFF

D: NA
J: TRBJ1-2
size: NA
V: TRBV7-9
DNA: TGTGCCGGTGGGGGGGAAGGCTACACCTTC
CDR3: CAGGGEGYTF

D: NA
J: TRBJ2-7
size: NA
V: TRBV4-3
DNA: TGCGCCAGCAGCCAAGGCTGGAGCTCCTACGAGCAGTACTTC
CDR3: CASSQGWSSYEQYF

D: NA
J: TRBJ1-1
size: NA
V: TRBV27
DNA: TGTGCCAGCAGTCAGGACAGCCTACTTAGGACTGAAGCTTTCTTT
CDR3: CASSQDSLLRTEAFF

D: TRBD1
J: TRBJ1-5
size: once
V: TRBV10-3
DNA: TGTGCCATCAGTGGACCGGGACAGGGAATTCAGCCCCAGCATTTT
CDR3: CAISGPGQGIQPQHF

D: NA
J: TRBJ1-1
size: NA
V: TRBV2
DNA: TGTGCCAGCAGTGTCCAGATGAACACTGAAGCTTTCTTT
CDR3: CASSVQMNTEAFF

D: TRBD1
J: TRBJ2-1
size: NA
V: TRBV5-1
DNA: TGCGCCAGCAGCCCCCGGGACAGGGCTAATGAGCAGTTCTTC
CDR3: CASSPRDRANEQFF

D: TRBD2
J: TRBJ2-1
size: once
V: TRBV4-2
DNA: TGTGCCAGCAGCCAAGTTACTAGCGGGAACAATGAGCAGTTCTTC
CDR3: CASSQVTSGNNEQFF

D: TRBD2
J: TRBJ2-1
size: few
V: TRBV5-1
DNA: TGCGCCAGCGGGGACGGGGGGGGCGGTGAGCAGTTCTTC
CDR3: CASGDGGGGEQFF

D: TRBD2
J: TRBJ2-3
size: NA
V: TRBV5-1
DNA: TGCGCCAGCAGCCAAACGGGACTAGCGGGAGTTACAGATACGCAGTATTTT
CDR3: CASSQTGLAGVTDTQYF

D: TRBD1
J: TRBJ2-7
size: NA
V: TRBV5-4
DNA: TGTGCCAGCAGGTATACCGGGACAGGGGACCCGGACGAGCAGTACTTC
CDR3: CASRYTGTGDPDEQYF

D: TRBD1
J: TRBJ2-7
size: NA
V: TRBV15
DNA: TGTGCCACCAGCAGAGCCTTGGACAGGGCCGAGCAGTACTTC
CDR3: CATSRALDRAEQYF

D: TRBD2
J: TRBJ2-6
size: NA
V: TRBV7-6
DNA: TGTGCCAGCAGCTTAGGCGGGGGGGCCACTGGGGCCAACGTCCTGACTTTC
CDR3: CASSLGGGATGANVLTF

D: NA
J: TRBJ2-1
size: NA
V: TRBV5-1
DNA: TGCGCCAGCAGCTCTGGGAGCTCCTACAATGAGCAGTTCTTC
CDR3: CASSSGSSYNEQFF

D: TRBD2
J: TRBJ2-5
size: NA
V: TRBV2
DNA: TGTGCCAGCAGTACTGCGGGACTAGTGGAGACCCAGTACTTC
CDR3: CASSTAGLVETQYF